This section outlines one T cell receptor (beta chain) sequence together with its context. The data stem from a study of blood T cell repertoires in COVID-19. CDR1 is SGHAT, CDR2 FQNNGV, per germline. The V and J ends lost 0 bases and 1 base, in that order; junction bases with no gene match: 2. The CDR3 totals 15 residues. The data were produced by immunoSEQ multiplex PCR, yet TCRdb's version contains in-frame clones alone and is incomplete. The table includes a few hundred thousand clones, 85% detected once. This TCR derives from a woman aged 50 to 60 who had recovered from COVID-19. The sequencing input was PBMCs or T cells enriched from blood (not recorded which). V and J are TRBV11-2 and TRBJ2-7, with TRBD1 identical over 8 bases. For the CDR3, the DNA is TGTGCCAGCAGCTTAGAGCAGGGGGCGTCCTACGAGCAGTACTTC. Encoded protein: CASSLEQGASYEQYF.